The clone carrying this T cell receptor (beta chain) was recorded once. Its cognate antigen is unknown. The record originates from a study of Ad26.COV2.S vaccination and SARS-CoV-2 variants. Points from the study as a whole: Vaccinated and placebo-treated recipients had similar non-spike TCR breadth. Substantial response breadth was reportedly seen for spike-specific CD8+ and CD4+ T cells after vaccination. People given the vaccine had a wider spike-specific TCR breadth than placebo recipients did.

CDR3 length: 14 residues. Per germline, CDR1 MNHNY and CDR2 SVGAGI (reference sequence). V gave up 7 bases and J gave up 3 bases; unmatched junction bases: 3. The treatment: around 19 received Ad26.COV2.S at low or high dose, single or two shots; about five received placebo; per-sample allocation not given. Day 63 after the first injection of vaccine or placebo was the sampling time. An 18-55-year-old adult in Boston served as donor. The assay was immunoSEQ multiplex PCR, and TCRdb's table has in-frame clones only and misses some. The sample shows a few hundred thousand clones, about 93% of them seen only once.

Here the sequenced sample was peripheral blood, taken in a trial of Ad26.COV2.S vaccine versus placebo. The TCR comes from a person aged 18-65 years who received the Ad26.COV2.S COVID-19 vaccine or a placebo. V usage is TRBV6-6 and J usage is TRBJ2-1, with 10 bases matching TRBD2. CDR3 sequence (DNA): TGTGCCAGCAAGGGGACTAGCGTCTACAATGAGCAGTTCTTC. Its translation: CASKGTSVYNEQFF.